These T cell receptor beta chains were read from a single sample in a study of T cells in Graves' hyperthyroidism and ophthalmopathy. TCRdb re-analysed the multiplex PCR reads in MiXCR, keeping a single row per CDR3 protein. The top ten hold about 8.2% of the sample, which has around 540,000 distinct CDR3 sequences, roughly 50% seen once. Sequencing was done on a sample of peripheral blood or thyroid tissue (not recorded which). These receptors originate from a woman between 18 and 29 years old with Graves' hyperthyroidism. Each CDR3 is given with its conserved first and last residue. Each record gives: V gene, D gene, J gene, clone size, CDR3 DNA, CDR3 protein. The D gene is left open where the match is weak. Only part of the rows carry a size: once, few, many, or a class if the clone is expanded.

v_gene: TRBV6-5
d_gene: -
j_gene: TRBJ2-2
abundance: -
CDR3nt: TGTGCCAGCAGTGAGTTGGGGACGAACACCGGGGAGCTGTTTTTT
CDR3aa: CASSELGTNTGELFF

v_gene: TRBV15
d_gene: -
j_gene: TRBJ1-5
abundance: -
CDR3nt: TGTGCCACCAGCAGACGGGGCCTTCATCAGCCCCAGCATTTT
CDR3aa: CATSRRGLHQPQHF

v_gene: TRBV7-9
d_gene: -
j_gene: TRBJ1-1
abundance: once
CDR3nt: TGTGCCAGCATGTCGGGGGGGTACACTGAAGCTTTCTTT
CDR3aa: CASMSGGYTEAFF

v_gene: TRBV7-6
d_gene: TRBD1
j_gene: TRBJ1-5
abundance: -
CDR3nt: TGTGCCAGCAGCCGCGACAGGGATAGTCAGCCCCAGCATTTT
CDR3aa: CASSRDRDSQPQHF

v_gene: TRBV6-5
d_gene: -
j_gene: TRBJ1-2
abundance: few
CDR3nt: TGTGCCAGCAGCCTTCGGCCAGGGTCGGATGGCTACACCTTC
CDR3aa: CASSLRPGSDGYTF

v_gene: TRBV19
d_gene: -
j_gene: TRBJ1-4
abundance: -
CDR3nt: TGTGCCAGTCGGGTCCAACTTGGGGAAAAACTGTTTTTT
CDR3aa: CASRVQLGEKLFF

v_gene: TRBV14
d_gene: -
j_gene: TRBJ2-6
abundance: -
CDR3nt: TGTGCCAGCAGCCAAGTCTCCGGGGCAGGGGCCAACGTCCTGACTTTC
CDR3aa: CASSQVSGAGANVLTF

v_gene: TRBV10-3
d_gene: TRBD1
j_gene: TRBJ2-7
abundance: -
CDR3nt: TGTGCCATCAGCACAGGGGGCTACGAGCAGTACTTC
CDR3aa: CAISTGGYEQYF

v_gene: TRBV2
d_gene: -
j_gene: TRBJ2-5
abundance: -
CDR3nt: TGTGCCAGCAGTGAAGAAAGATCGGGGTATGGAGAGACCCAGTACTTC
CDR3aa: CASSEERSGYGETQYF

v_gene: TRBV7-3
d_gene: -
j_gene: TRBJ1-1
abundance: -
CDR3nt: TGTGCCAGCAGCTTAAACTCACTAGGAGAAGCTTTCTTT
CDR3aa: CASSLNSLGEAFF

v_gene: TRBV7-2
d_gene: -
j_gene: TRBJ1-5
abundance: -
CDR3nt: TGCGCCAGCAGCCAAGATCGTCAGAACAATCAGCCCCAGCATTTT
CDR3aa: CASSQDRQNNQPQHF

v_gene: TRBV7-9
d_gene: -
j_gene: TRBJ1-2
abundance: -
CDR3nt: TGTGCCAGCCGCAGGGTCGGCTACGGCTACACCTTC
CDR3aa: CASRRVGYGYTF

v_gene: TRBV2
d_gene: TRBD2
j_gene: TRBJ2-5
abundance: -
CDR3nt: TGTGCCAGCAGTGTTTTCGGGGGAGGGTCGGGGGAGACCCAGTACTTC
CDR3aa: CASSVFGGGSGETQYF

v_gene: TRBV2
d_gene: -
j_gene: TRBJ2-5
abundance: many
CDR3nt: TGTGCCAGCGGGGGCAGCCTTGAGACCCAGTACTTC
CDR3aa: CASGGSLETQYF

v_gene: TRBV7-2
d_gene: -
j_gene: TRBJ2-3
abundance: few
CDR3nt: TGTGCCAGCAGCACCTCACACGATACGCAGTATTTT
CDR3aa: CASSTSHDTQYF

v_gene: TRBV6-2/TRBV6-3
d_gene: -
j_gene: TRBJ1-5
abundance: few
CDR3nt: TGTGCCAGCAGTTACTCGACAGGTATCAGGCCCCAGCATTTT
CDR3aa: CASSYSTGIRPQHF

v_gene: TRBV25-1
d_gene: -
j_gene: TRBJ1-2
abundance: -
CDR3nt: TGTGCCAGCAGTGCTAGAGATGTGGCACACGCGAAGTATGGCTACACCTTC
CDR3aa: CASSARDVAHAKYGYTF

v_gene: TRBV29-1
d_gene: -
j_gene: TRBJ1-6
abundance: -
CDR3nt: TGCAGCGTTGACGCGGCGGGCGGTTCACCCCTCCACTTT
CDR3aa: CSVDAAGGSPLHF

v_gene: TRBV2
d_gene: -
j_gene: TRBJ2-2
abundance: -
CDR3nt: TGTGCCAGCAGGGAAGTGACCCCCACCGGGGAGCTGTTTTTT
CDR3aa: CASREVTPTGELFF

v_gene: TRBV2
d_gene: TRBD2
j_gene: TRBJ2-1
abundance: -
CDR3nt: TGTGCCAGCACGGCGGGAGGGGGGTACAATGAGCAGTTCTTC
CDR3aa: CASTAGGGYNEQFF

v_gene: TRBV7-9
d_gene: -
j_gene: TRBJ2-7
abundance: many
CDR3nt: TGTGCCAGCAGCTTTGGGACCACAGCAAACTACGAGCAGTACTTC
CDR3aa: CASSFGTTANYEQYF

v_gene: TRBV15
d_gene: -
j_gene: TRBJ2-7
abundance: many
CDR3nt: TGTGCCACCAGCAGAGTTGACAACTACGAGCAGTACTTC
CDR3aa: CATSRVDNYEQYF

v_gene: TRBV6-4
d_gene: TRBD1
j_gene: TRBJ2-2
abundance: once
CDR3nt: TGTGCCAGCTCACCACGGGGGACAGGGATTGTCCAGAACACCGGGGAGCTGTTTTTT
CDR3aa: CASSPRGTGIVQNTGELFF

v_gene: TRBV25-1
d_gene: TRBD1
j_gene: TRBJ1-1
abundance: few
CDR3nt: TGTGCCAGCAGTGAAGCCCAGACAGGGCTGTGGACTGAAGCTTTCTTT
CDR3aa: CASSEAQTGLWTEAFF

v_gene: TRBV11-2
d_gene: TRBD1
j_gene: TRBJ1-1
abundance: -
CDR3nt: TGTGCCAGCAGCTTAGAAGGGTGGAGTAGGGGACAGGGGACTGAAGCTTTCTTT
CDR3aa: CASSLEGWSRGQGTEAFF

v_gene: TRBV7-8
d_gene: -
j_gene: TRBJ2-5
abundance: -
CDR3nt: TGTGCCAGCAGCTTGGCGGCGGGAACGCCTAATCAGCCCCAGTACTTC
CDR3aa: CASSLAAGTPNQPQYF

v_gene: TRBV2
d_gene: -
j_gene: TRBJ2-7
abundance: -
CDR3nt: TGTGCCAGCACATCGAATGGGCCTACGGGACCCTACTACGAGCAGTACTTC
CDR3aa: CASTSNGPTGPYYEQYF

v_gene: TRBV15
d_gene: -
j_gene: TRBJ1-5
abundance: -
CDR3nt: TGTGCCACGAAACACCGGGTCTATAGCAATCAGCCCCAGCATTTT
CDR3aa: CATKHRVYSNQPQHF

v_gene: TRBV7-2
d_gene: TRBD1
j_gene: TRBJ2-7
abundance: many
CDR3nt: TGTGCCAGCACCCTCGGGACAGCCAACTACGAGCAGTACTTC
CDR3aa: CASTLGTANYEQYF

v_gene: TRBV7-9
d_gene: TRBD1
j_gene: TRBJ1-1
abundance: -
CDR3nt: TGTGCCAGCAGCTTAGAACCCCTGGCAGGGGGCTCGAACACTGAAGCTTTCTTT
CDR3aa: CASSLEPLAGGSNTEAFF

v_gene: TRBV10-3
d_gene: -
j_gene: TRBJ1-5
abundance: few
CDR3nt: TGTGCCATCAGTACTACAGGGCAGCCCCAGCATTTT
CDR3aa: CAISTTGQPQHF

v_gene: TRBV7-9
d_gene: -
j_gene: TRBJ1-3
abundance: -
CDR3nt: TGTGCCGGCAGCGCCCCTGGAGCTGAGAGCTCTGGAAACACCATATATTTT
CDR3aa: CAGSAPGAESSGNTIYF

v_gene: TRBV24-1
d_gene: -
j_gene: TRBJ1-1
abundance: many
CDR3nt: TGTGCCACCAGTGATTTAGGCAGAGGCGAAGCTTTCTTT
CDR3aa: CATSDLGRGEAFF

v_gene: TRBV7-6
d_gene: -
j_gene: TRBJ2-5
abundance: -
CDR3nt: TGTGCCAGCAGCGCCCGGGACTTC
CDR3aa: CASSARDF

v_gene: TRBV14
d_gene: TRBD1
j_gene: TRBJ2-5
abundance: once
CDR3nt: TGTGCCAGCAGCCCCTACCGGGACAGGGAAGAGACCCAGTACTTC
CDR3aa: CASSPYRDREETQYF

v_gene: TRBV7-8
d_gene: -
j_gene: TRBJ2-3
abundance: -
CDR3nt: TGTGCCAGCAGCTCGGACCCGAGTATAGATACGCAGTATTTT
CDR3aa: CASSSDPSIDTQYF

v_gene: TRBV24-1
d_gene: -
j_gene: TRBJ2-5
abundance: many
CDR3nt: TGTGCCACCAGTGGAGACCAAGAGACCCAGTACTTC
CDR3aa: CATSGDQETQYF

v_gene: TRBV11-2
d_gene: -
j_gene: TRBJ1-4
abundance: -
CDR3nt: TGTGCCAGCAGCTTATCCAGAAACGATGAAAAACTGTTTTTT
CDR3aa: CASSLSRNDEKLFF

v_gene: TRBV10-3
d_gene: -
j_gene: TRBJ1-1
abundance: -
CDR3nt: TGTGCCAGCAGTTTTAGGGGATCGGAGACTGAAGCTTTCTTT
CDR3aa: CASSFRGSETEAFF

v_gene: TRBV2
d_gene: -
j_gene: TRBJ2-2
abundance: -
CDR3nt: TGTGCCACCAGTGATTGGGTTGCGGGGTCCGCCGGGGAGCTGTTTTTT
CDR3aa: CATSDWVAGSAGELFF

v_gene: TRBV7-3
d_gene: -
j_gene: TRBJ1-1
abundance: -
CDR3nt: TGTGCCAGCAGCCTAAAGACAGGGAACACTGAAGCTTTCTTT
CDR3aa: CASSLKTGNTEAFF

v_gene: TRBV5-1
d_gene: TRBD2
j_gene: TRBJ2-2
abundance: -
CDR3nt: TGCGCCAGCAGCTTTGGTTTCCTAGCGGGATATACCGGGGAGCTGTTTTTT
CDR3aa: CASSFGFLAGYTGELFF

v_gene: TRBV7-9
d_gene: TRBD1
j_gene: TRBJ2-2
abundance: few
CDR3nt: TGTGCCAGCAGGGATACAGGGGACGCCGGGGAGCTGTTTTTT
CDR3aa: CASRDTGDAGELFF

v_gene: TRBV7-9
d_gene: -
j_gene: TRBJ1-4
abundance: many
CDR3nt: TGTGCCAGCAGCTTGGTCGGCCCTAATGAAAAACTGTTTTTT
CDR3aa: CASSLVGPNEKLFF

v_gene: TRBV7-4
d_gene: -
j_gene: TRBJ1-4
abundance: -
CDR3nt: TGTGCCAGCAGCTGGGGGGTGGGCGGTGAAAAACTGTTTTTT
CDR3aa: CASSWGVGGEKLFF

v_gene: TRBV2
d_gene: TRBD1
j_gene: TRBJ2-7
abundance: -
CDR3nt: TGTGCCAGCAGGACATCCGGGACAGGGGTCTACGAGCAGTACTTC
CDR3aa: CASRTSGTGVYEQYF

v_gene: TRBV19
d_gene: TRBD1
j_gene: TRBJ2-7
abundance: -
CDR3nt: TGTGCCAGTAGGGCCCCGGGACAGGGGTCGGACGAGCAGTACTTC
CDR3aa: CASRAPGQGSDEQYF

v_gene: TRBV29-1
d_gene: -
j_gene: TRBJ1-5
abundance: -
CDR3nt: TGCAGGGGGTGGAGGAGGAATCAGCCCCAGCATTTT
CDR3aa: CRGWRRNQPQHF